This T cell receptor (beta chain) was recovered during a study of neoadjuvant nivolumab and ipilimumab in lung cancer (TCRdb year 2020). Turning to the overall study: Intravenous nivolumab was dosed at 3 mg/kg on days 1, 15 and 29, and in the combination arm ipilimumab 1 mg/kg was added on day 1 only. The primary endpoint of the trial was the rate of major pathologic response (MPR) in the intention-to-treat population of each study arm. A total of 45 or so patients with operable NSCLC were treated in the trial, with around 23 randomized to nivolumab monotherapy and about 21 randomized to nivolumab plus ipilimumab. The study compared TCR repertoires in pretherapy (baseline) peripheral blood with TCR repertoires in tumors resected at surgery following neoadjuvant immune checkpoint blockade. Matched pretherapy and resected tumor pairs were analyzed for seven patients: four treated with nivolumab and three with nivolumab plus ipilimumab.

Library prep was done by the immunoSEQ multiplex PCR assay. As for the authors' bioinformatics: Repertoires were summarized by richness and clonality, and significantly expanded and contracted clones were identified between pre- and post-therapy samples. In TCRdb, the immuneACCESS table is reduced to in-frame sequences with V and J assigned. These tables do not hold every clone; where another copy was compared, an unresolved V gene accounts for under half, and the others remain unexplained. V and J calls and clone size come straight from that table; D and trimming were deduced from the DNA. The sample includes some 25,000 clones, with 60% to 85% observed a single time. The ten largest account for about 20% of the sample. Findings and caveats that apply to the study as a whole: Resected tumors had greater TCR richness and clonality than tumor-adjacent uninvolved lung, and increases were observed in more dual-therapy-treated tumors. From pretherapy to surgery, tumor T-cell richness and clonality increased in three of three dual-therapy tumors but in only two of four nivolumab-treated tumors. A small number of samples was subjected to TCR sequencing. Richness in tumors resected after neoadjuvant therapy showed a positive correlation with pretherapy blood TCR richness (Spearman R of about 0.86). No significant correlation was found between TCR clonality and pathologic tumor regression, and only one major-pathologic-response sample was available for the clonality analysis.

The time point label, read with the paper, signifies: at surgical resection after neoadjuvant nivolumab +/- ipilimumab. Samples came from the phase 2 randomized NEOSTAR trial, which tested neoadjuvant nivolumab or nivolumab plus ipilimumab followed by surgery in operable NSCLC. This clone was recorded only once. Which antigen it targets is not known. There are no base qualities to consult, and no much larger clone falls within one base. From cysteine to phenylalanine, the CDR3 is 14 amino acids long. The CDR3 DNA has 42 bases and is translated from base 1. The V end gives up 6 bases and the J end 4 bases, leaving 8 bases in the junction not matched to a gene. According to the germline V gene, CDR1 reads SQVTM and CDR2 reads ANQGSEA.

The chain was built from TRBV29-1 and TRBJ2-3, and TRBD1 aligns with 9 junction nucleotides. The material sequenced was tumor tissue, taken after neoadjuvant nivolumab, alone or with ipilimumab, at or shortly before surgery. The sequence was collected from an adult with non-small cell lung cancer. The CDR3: CSVGTGRGADTQYF. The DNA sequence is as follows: TGCAGCGTAGGGACAGGGAGGGGGGCAGATACGCAGTATTTT.